The 11 T cell receptor beta chains in this list originate from one sample, sequenced in a study of shared clonotypes between healthy human individuals (dated by TCRdb to 2018 to 2021). Library preparation was by the immunoSEQ multiplex PCR assay. TCRdb holds this immuneACCESS table with in-frame rearrangements only. Some clones are missing; in checked studies, unresolved V genes explain under half, and the rest has no known cause. For this sample the table gives around 2.5 million clones, of which approximately 93% were detected only once. The ten largest clones capture 0.36% of the sample. Sequencing was carried out using naive CD4+ T cells from PBMCs. Explained via the paper, the cell subset or site label denotes: CD45RA+ positively selected. These receptors all come from a man between 18 and 29 years old in good health. Some clones in this sample may be carry-over from other donors' samples.

The chain couples TRBV5-8 to TRBJ2-1; D is possibly TRBD2 (6 bases). The CDR3 length is 15 residues. The V gene lost 0 bases and the J gene lost 8 bases, with 15 bases spanning the gap. The germline gives CDR1 SGHTS, CDR2 YDEGEE. CDR3 protein: CASSLAKHSGDEQFF. The CDR3 DNA follows: TGTGCCAGCAGCTTGGCCAAACACTCGGGGGATGAGCAGTTCTTC. The whole variable domain, filled in from reference TRBV5-8 and TRBJ2-1, reads EAGVTQSPTHLIKTRGQQATLRCSPISGHTSVYWYQQALGLGLQFLLWYDEGEERNRGNFPPRFSGRQFPNYSSELNVNALELEDSALYLCASSLAKHSGDEQFFGPGTRLTVL.

V gene TRBV10-3 combines with J gene TRBJ2-1; 14 bases align to TRBD2. The V gene end was trimmed by 4 bases and the J gene end by 0 bases; junction bases not matched to a gene: 2. The CDR3 totals 17 residues. The V gene's germline CDR1 is ENHRY and CDR2 SYGVKD. The CDR3 loop reads CAISGGTSGSSYNEQFF. CDR3 DNA: TGTGCCATCAGTGGGGGGACTAGCGGGAGCTCCTACAATGAGCAGTTCTTC.

This clone has just one count. This chain joins TRBV10-3 and TRBJ2-7; 11 bases are shared with TRBD2. This CDR3 region has 15 residues. Germline CDR1 ENHRY, CDR2 SYGVKD. V shed 3 bases and J 4 bases; nucleotides not matched to a gene: 5. CDR3 in amino acids: CAISDSSGRRYEQYF. CDR3 nucleotides: TGTGCCATCAGTGACTCTAGCGGGAGGAGGTACGAGCAGTACTTC.

In this sample, this clone turned up once. This sequence joins TRBV7-7 and TRBJ2-1; 11 bases map to TRBD2. The CDR3 has 15 amino acids. The germline gives CDR1 SSHAT, CDR2 FNYEAQ (reference sequence). Losses at the gene ends were 5 bases for V and 9 bases for J; bases not matched to a gene: 9. The CDR3 region has the DNA TGTGCCAGCAGCCCACTAGCGGGAGTTTGGGGTGAGCAGTTCTTC. It specifies CASSPLAGVWGEQFF. Looking up the rest from reference TRBV7-7 and TRBJ2-1 gives the full variable domain: GAGVSQSPRYKVTKRGQDVTLRCDPISSHATLYWYQQALGQGPEFLTYFNYEAQPDKSGLPSDRFSAERPEGSISTLTIQRTEQRDSAMYRCASSPLAGVWGEQFFGPGTRLTVL.

For the CDR3, the DNA is TGTGCCAGTAGTATAGCGGGGCGGGAGAGTTACGAGCAGTACTTC. Amino acids: CASSIAGRESYEQYF. V usage is TRBV19 and J usage is TRBJ2-7, with TRBD2 matching over 7 bases. Germline CDR1 and CDR2: LNHDA and SQIVND (reference sequence). The CDR3 has 15 residues. J gave up 4 bases and V 1 base, and 7 bases lay outside the gene matches.

The gene calls are TRBV19 and TRBJ2-2; 8 positions agree with TRBD2. From germline, CDR1 is LNHDA and CDR2 SQIVND (reference sequence). The CDR3 is 15 residues long. V was pared by 5 bases and J by 7 bases, with 9 bases of the junction left unmatched. CDR3 nucleotide sequence: TGTGCCAGTAGTTCCCCCGGGACTAGACACGGGGAGCTGTTTTTT. Its protein is CASSSPGTRHGELFF.

This chain joins TRBV19 and TRBJ1-5; a weak D match, TRBD1 (5 bases). Trimming pared 3 bases from V and 0 bases from J, leaving 15 bases between. This CDR3 comprises 17 residues. The germline V gene encodes CDR1 LNHDA and CDR2 SQIVND (reference sequence). The CDR3 region is CASSILGGVYSNQPQHF. CDR3 bases: TGTGCCAGTAGTATCTTGGGGGGAGTTTATAGCAATCAGCCCCAGCATTTT.

The chain combines TRBV5-5 with TRBJ2-3; 10 nucleotides agree with TRBD2. Germline loops: CDR1 SGHKS, CDR2 YYEKEE (reference sequence). The V segment lost 6 bases and the J segment 3 bases; nucleotides outside the gene matches: 7. The CDR3 totals 15 residues. CDR3 in amino acids: CASNSGRGGTDTQYF. CDR3 DNA: TGTGCCAGCAACAGCGGGAGGGGAGGTACAGATACGCAGTATTTT.

V is TRBV2 and J is TRBJ1-1; unclear D gene. Germline values: CDR1 SNHLY, CDR2 FYNNEI. The CDR3 contains 12 residues. The V and J ends lost 5 bases and 4 bases respectively, with 8 bases between them. In DNA form, the CDR3 reads TGTGCCAGCAGTAAAGAGAGCACTGAAGCTTTCTTT. Its protein is CASSKESTEAFF.

The rearrangement uses TRBV5-1 and TRBJ2-7, with D perhaps matching TRBD1 (5 bases). CDR3 size: 15 residues. V was cut by 2 bases and J by 4 bases, with 16 bases left in between. The germline V gene encodes CDR1 SGHRS and CDR2 YFSETQ. The CDR3, as DNA: TGCGCCAGCAGCTTCGCCCAGCTGGGGCTGTACGAGCAGTACTTC. Its protein is CASSFAQLGLYEQYF.

The chain joins TRBV11-3 to TRBJ2-7; 7 nucleotides align to TRBD1. Germline CDR1 is SGHNT and CDR2 is YENEEA. V shed 3 bases, J shed 1 base, and the junction held 15 bases outside the gene matches. CDR3 size: 18 residues. CDR3 bases: TGTGCCAGCAGCTTTGGCGCACTCGACAGGGCCTGGTCCTACGAGCAGTACTTC. It is translated as CASSFGALDRAWSYEQYF.